Presented here are 9 T cell receptor beta chains from one specimen sequenced in a study of post-analysis software for immune sequencing data. Sequencing libraries made from TCR beta cDNA carried unique molecular identifiers. TCRdb re-derived calls from the PCR reads in MiXCR, one entry per CDR3 protein. The table includes about 770,000 distinct CDR3 sequences, 46% detected once. Study observations and caveats: A few TRBV segments occurring more often in patients than controls included TRBV5-6, TRBV5-1 and TRBV20-1.

Antigen specificity for these receptors is unknown. The sample taken for sequencing was blood. These receptors all come from a girl aged 5-17 years with multiple sclerosis.

In DNA form, the CDR3 reads TGTGCCAGCAGCTTAAAGTATTGGCAGGGGTATGGCTACACCTTC. It translates to CASSLKYWQGYGYTF. The chain employs TRBV7-2 and TRBJ1-2; D is possibly TRBD1 (6 bases). Trimming took 2 bases from V and 5 from J, leaving 15 bases between them. Germline V gives CDR1 SGHTA, CDR2 FQGNSA. The CDR3 is 15 residues long.

This clonotype has a handful of counts. This rearrangement joins TRBV10-3 to TRBJ2-1; 10 bases align to TRBD2. The CDR3 covers 18 residues. V gave up 0 bases and J gave up 0 bases; unmatched junction bases: 5. Germline values: CDR1 ENHRY, CDR2 SYGVKD. In DNA, the CDR3 is TGTGCCATCAGTGAGTCGTGGGCTAGCGGGAGCTCCTACAATGAGCAGTTCTTC. Amino acid sequence: CAISESWASGSSYNEQFF.

Comment on this clonotype: The junction and the germline gene differ at one end; a read error may be behind it. The gene calls are TRBV12-3 or TRBV12-4 and TRBJ2-5; TRBD1 matches 9 bases. CDR3 length: 16 amino acids. The CDR3 is CAGSNQGTGWKETQYF. The CDR3 DNA reads as TGTGCCGGCAGTAACCAGGGGACAGGGTGGAAAGAGACCCAGTACTTC.

This clonotype was seen a few times. This rearrangement joins TRBV9 to TRBJ2-1; possibly TRBD1 for D (5 bases). The CDR3 totals 15 residues. The germline V gene has CDR1 SGDLS and CDR2 YYNGEE. The germline V and J ends were trimmed by 0 bases and 6 bases, with 13 bases remaining between them. The CDR3 region has the DNA TGTGCCAGCAGCGTAGAGGGGCAGGCCCCCAATGAGCAGTTCTTC. This gives the protein CASSVEGQAPNEQFF.

A note on this clonotype: One junction end disagrees with the germline gene, perhaps due to a read error. V usage is TRBV12-3 or TRBV12-4 and J usage is TRBJ2-3, with TRBD2 matching 15 bases. The length of the CDR3 is 19 residues. DNA for the CDR3: TGTGCCAGCAGGTTAGGCGAGGGTGGACTAGCGGGAGGGGCAGATACGCAGTATTTT. Residues: CASRLGEGGLAGGADTQYF.

The V gene is TRBV20-1, the J gene TRBJ1-1, with D possibly matching TRBD1 (5 bases). Trimming stripped 7 bases from V and 3 bases from J, with 12 bases between. This CDR3 is 12 amino acids long. In germline, CDR1 is DFQATT, CDR2 SNEGSKA (reference sequence). The CDR3 bases are TGCAGTGAGGGACGGCCGTACACTGAAGCTTTCTTT. Translation: CSEGRPYTEAFF.

The gene calls are TRBV6-1 and TRBJ2-1, with 16 nucleotides matching TRBD2. The CDR3 is made up of 18 amino acids. Unmatched junction bases numbered 12, after V lost 6 bases and J lost 7 bases. Looked up from germline, CDR1 is MNHNS and CDR2 is SASEGT. In DNA, the CDR3 is TGTGCCAGCAGGGGACTAGCGGGAGGGCCATCGAAAAAAAATGAGCAGTTCTTC. Encoded protein: CASRGLAGGPSKKNEQFF.

Turning to this clonotype: At one of its ends the junction is not consistent with the germline gene, which may arise from a read error. This CDR3 is CSVDSGGDEKRFF. CDR3 in DNA: TGCAGCGTTGATTCGGGGGGCGATGAAAAACGGTTTTTT. The genes are TRBV29-1 and TRBJ1-4; D possibly corresponds to TRBD1 (6 bases). CDR3 length: 13 amino acids. The germline CDR1 and CDR2 sequences are SQVTM and ANQGSEA.

The V and J genes are TRBV7-2 and TRBJ2-7; D might be TRBD2 (6 bases). Trimming shortened V by 5 bases and J by 0 bases, and 17 bases separated the two germline ends. The CDR3 is made up of 16 amino acids. CDR1 and CDR2 from the germline V gene are SGHTA and FQGNSA. This CDR3 reads CASSRELAVSSYEQYF. In DNA, the CDR3 is TGTGCCAGCAGCCGTGAGTTAGCGGTTAGCTCCTACGAGCAGTACTTC. The full variable domain, with the rest looked up from reference TRBV7-2 and TRBJ2-7, is GAGVSQSPSNKVTEKGKDVELRCDPISGHTALYWYRQSLGQGLEFLIYFQGNSAPDKSGLPSDRFSAERTGGSVSTLTIQRTQQEDSAVYLCASSRELAVSSYEQYFGPGTRLTVT.